Included here is one TCR beta chain sequence, with context. Its antigen remains unidentified. The CDR3 spans 17 residues. CDR1 SGHAT and CDR2 FQNNGV come from the germline V gene. Joint extraction of RNA and DNA used roughly 17-32 mg of bulk tissue that was unsorted. For each tumor, five separate regions were sampled. The source of the sample is a study of tumor-infiltrating lymphocytes in primary liver carcinoma. Study-wide results and caveats: Tumor region pairs overlapped more than did tumor-adjacent and tumor-blood pairs. Only about 8-25% of top clones appeared in all five tumor regions.

Total RNA (approximately 500 ng) served as template for TCR beta cDNA synthesis primed by a constant-region primer. Amplification in three nested multiplex PCR rounds with slightly modified ARM-PCR gave rise to TCR beta libraries. The study ran its first two PCR rounds for nine to ten cycles each, using TRBV1-TRBV30 forward primers and a C-beta reverse primer. TCRdb ran MiXCR on the multiplex PCR reads and lists one entry per CDR3 protein. The table has roughly 30,000 distinct CDR3 sequences, 60% to 80% seen once. Material: liver tumor tissue from sampling region 3. The subset was: tumor region T3, left-lateral pole. The clonotype originates from a woman younger than 45 with primary liver carcinoma and hepatitis B virus infection. The V and J genes are TRBV11-2 and TRBJ2-7; tentative D call: TRBD1 (7 bases). The DNA of the CDR3 is TGTCTTAGCAGTATCACAGGAGGGGGCTCTTGGACCTACGAGCAGTACTTC. Amino acids: CLSSITGGGSWTYEQYF.